This T cell receptor (beta chain) was documented in a study of beta chain features in type 1 diabetes. Looking at the study overall: On cell yields, gender and age, patients and healthy donors were similar.

The study reverse transcribed the entire isolated RNA, so it sequenced expressed TCRB transcripts. Using immunoSEQ multiplex PCR, the repertoire was profiled, and TCRdb retains in-frame clones only, with some absent. The table has 250,000 to 350,000 clones, about 15% seen once. V lost 3 bases to trimming and J lost 1 base; unmatched junction nucleotides: 4. This CDR3 is 15 amino acids long. Per germline, CDR1 SGHTA and CDR2 FQGNSA. To note about this clone: Antigen: not known.

Study-level points and caveats: When Type 1 diabetes patients were examined, their TCRB CDR3s proved moderately but significantly shorter in all four CD4+ subsets. Patients with type 1 diabetes showed fewer VDJ junction insertions and more deletions. Within patients, naive, central memory and Treg TCRB repertoires seemed more similar than within healthy donors.

The V gene is TRBV7-2, the J gene TRBJ2-7; 9 positions agree with TRBD1. Material: central memory CD4+ T cells from blood. This receptor was obtained from a man aged 25 to 40 in good health. CDR3 region: CASSLGQGTSYEQYF. The CDR3 region has the DNA TGTGCCAGCAGCTTGGGACAGGGAACTTCCTACGAGCAGTACTTC.